A selection of T cell receptor beta chains follows, all from one sample in a study of T cell clonotyping in hematopoietic cell transplantation. Sequenced by immunoSEQ multiplex PCR; TCRdb stores in-frame clones only, minus some. Of 45,000 or so clones detected, roughly four fifths appear once; the ten largest clones hold about 5.4%. The sequencing used peripheral blood mononuclear cells, collected before stem cell transplant. The source is a man in his 60s with myelodysplastic syndrome. Some clones in this sample may be carry-over from other donors' samples. CDR3s include the opening cysteine and the closing phenylalanine or tryptophan. Fields, in order: clone size, V gene, D gene, J gene, CDR3 length, CDR3 DNA, CDR3 protein. The D gene is left open where the match is weak. A row's size may be missing; if present it is once, few, many or a size class.

clone size: -; V gene: TRBV28; D gene: -; J gene: TRBJ1-2; CDR3 length: 12; CDR3 DNA: TGTGCCAGCAGTTCCCATTTCCGGGGCTACACCTTC; CDR3 protein: CASSSHFRGYTF
clone size: -; V gene: TRBV28; D gene: -; J gene: TRBJ1-1; CDR3 length: 14; CDR3 DNA: TGTGCCAGCAGTTTATGGGGGTTCAACACTGAAGCTTTCTTT; CDR3 protein: CASSLWGFNTEAFF
clone size: -; V gene: TRBV30; D gene: -; J gene: TRBJ2-7; CDR3 length: 13; CDR3 DNA: TGTGCCTGGAGTATCACAGGGCTCCACGAGCAGTACTTC; CDR3 protein: CAWSITGLHEQYF
clone size: -; V gene: TRBV5-1; D gene: TRBD1; J gene: TRBJ1-3; CDR3 length: 15; CDR3 DNA: TGCGCCAGCAGCTTGGGGGCAGGGGGCGCGAACACCATATATTTT; CDR3 protein: CASSLGAGGANTIYF
clone size: -; V gene: TRBV7-9; D gene: -; J gene: TRBJ1-2; CDR3 length: 13; CDR3 DNA: TGTGCCAGCAGCTTAGAACGGCACTATGGCTACACCTTC; CDR3 protein: CASSLERHYGYTF
clone size: -; V gene: TRBV10-3; D gene: -; J gene: TRBJ2-7; CDR3 length: 14; CDR3 DNA: TGTGCCATCAGTGAGTCCGGCAGCTACTACGAGCAGTACTTC; CDR3 protein: CAISESGSYYEQYF
clone size: -; V gene: TRBV27; D gene: -; J gene: TRBJ2-7; CDR3 length: 14; CDR3 DNA: TGTGCCAGCAGTTCCCGGAGGGGGGGCTACGAGCAGTACTTC; CDR3 protein: CASSSRRGGYEQYF
clone size: once; V gene: TRBV7-6; D gene: -; J gene: TRBJ2-5; CDR3 length: 12; CDR3 DNA: TGTGCCAGCGCCAGGGCCGGGGAGACCCAGTACTTC; CDR3 protein: CASARAGETQYF
clone size: -; V gene: TRBV20-1; D gene: -; J gene: TRBJ1-2; CDR3 length: 11; CDR3 DNA: TGCAGTTACGGGTGGGACTATGGCTACACCTTC; CDR3 protein: CSYGWDYGYTF
clone size: -; V gene: TRBV6-5; D gene: -; J gene: TRBJ1-5; CDR3 length: 13; CDR3 DNA: TGTGCCAGCAGTCTTCGAATTAGTGGGCCCCAGCATTTT; CDR3 protein: CASSLRISGPQHF
clone size: -; V gene: TRBV10-1; D gene: -; J gene: TRBJ1-1; CDR3 length: 13; CDR3 DNA: TGCGCCAGCAAGCCGGGGAGGAACACTGAAGCTTTCTTT; CDR3 protein: CASKPGRNTEAFF
clone size: -; V gene: TRBV6-5; D gene: -; J gene: TRBJ1-6; CDR3 length: 14; CDR3 DNA: TGTGCCAGCAGTTACGGGGGGGAGAATTCACCCCTCCACTTT; CDR3 protein: CASSYGGENSPLHF
clone size: -; V gene: TRBV9; D gene: -; J gene: TRBJ2-7; CDR3 length: 13; CDR3 DNA: TGTGCCAGCAGCCCCGGACACTTCTACGAGCAGTACTTC; CDR3 protein: CASSPGHFYEQYF
clone size: -; V gene: TRBV5-6; D gene: -; J gene: TRBJ1-2; CDR3 length: 14; CDR3 DNA: TGTGCCAGCAGCTTTTTACAGACTAACTATGGCTACACCTTC; CDR3 protein: CASSFLQTNYGYTF
clone size: -; V gene: TRBV10-3; D gene: TRBD1; J gene: TRBJ2-3; CDR3 length: 15; CDR3 DNA: TGTGCCATTAAGAAAGACAGGGCTAGCACAGATACGCAGTATTTT; CDR3 protein: CAIKKDRASTDTQYF
clone size: -; V gene: TRBV14; D gene: -; J gene: TRBJ1-1; CDR3 length: 16; CDR3 DNA: TGTGCCAGCAGCTCCCTACCCGGCTTGAGGGGCACTGAAGCTTTCTTT; CDR3 protein: CASSSLPGLRGTEAFF
clone size: once; V gene: TRBV13; D gene: -; J gene: TRBJ2-7; CDR3 length: 14; CDR3 DNA: TGTGCCAGCAGCTTAGGACCCTCGACCTACGAGCAGTACTTC; CDR3 protein: CASSLGPSTYEQYF
clone size: once; V gene: TRBV7-2; D gene: TRBD1; J gene: TRBJ2-1; CDR3 length: 17; CDR3 DNA: TGTGCCAGCAGCTTAGAGGGGACAGGGGTGGGTCGAATGAACATGTTCTTC; CDR3 protein: CASSLEGTGVGRMNMFF
clone size: few; V gene: TRBV30; D gene: -; J gene: TRBJ1-2; CDR3 length: 13; CDR3 DNA: TGTGCCTGGAGTGTCAGTCAGGGGTATGGCTACACCTTC; CDR3 protein: CAWSVSQGYGYTF
clone size: -; V gene: TRBV10-3; D gene: TRBD1; J gene: TRBJ1-5; CDR3 length: 16; CDR3 DNA: TGTGCCATCAGCGACAGGGGTCCCGTGGATAATCAGCCCCAGCATTTT; CDR3 protein: CAISDRGPVDNQPQHF
clone size: -; V gene: TRBV6-6; D gene: -; J gene: TRBJ1-6; CDR3 length: 13; CDR3 DNA: TGTGCTGCGGGGGGGCACCCTGGATCACCCCTCCACTTT; CDR3 protein: CAAGGHPGSPLHF
clone size: -; V gene: TRBV4-2; D gene: -; J gene: TRBJ2-6; CDR3 length: 17; CDR3 DNA: TGTGCCAGCCGTCTGGCCTTCGAGAGCTCTGGGGCCAACGTCCTGACTTTC; CDR3 protein: CASRLAFESSGANVLTF